Each of the 3 T cell receptor beta chains below was sequenced from the same sample in a study of early T cells in non-severe SARS-CoV-2 infection. MiXCR, run by TCRdb on the 5' RACE reads, gives a single entry per CDR3 protein. The repertoire holds around 53,000 distinct CDR3 sequences, with roughly 12% as singletons. Sequencing used whole blood, obtained at baseline. These receptors were obtained from an adult who was a healthcare worker with PCR-confirmed SARS-CoV-2 infection or an uninfected control (not recorded which).

This clonotype was counted many times. This rearrangement joins TRBV20-1 to TRBJ2-7, with D perhaps given as TRBD1 or TRBD2 (5 bases each). V gave up 6 bases and J gave up 2 bases, with 17 bases separating them. The germline V gene encodes CDR1 DFQATT and CDR2 SNEGSKA (reference sequence). The CDR3 sequence is 14 residues long. The chain's CDR3 is CSARGIPTTYEQYF. The DNA for the CDR3 is TGCAGTGCGAGGGGCATCCCCACTACCTACGAGCAGTACTTC.

The chain links TRBV4-1 to TRBJ1-3; D is undetermined. Germline V gives CDR1 MGHRA, CDR2 YSYEKL. There are 16 residues in the CDR3. Trimming took off 1 base at V and 4 bases at J, with 14 bases between the two ends. CDR3 sequence reads: CASSQGGLRAGNTIYF. The CDR3 DNA sequence: TGCGCCAGCAGCCAAGGAGGGTTACGGGCCGGAAACACCATATATTTT.

This clonotype has at least ten counts. The chain uses TRBV2 and TRBJ2-7; 12 positions match TRBD2. CDR1 is SNHLY, CDR2 FYNNEI, per germline. J lost 5 bases, V lost 8 bases, and 10 bases had no gene match. The CDR3 totals 15 residues. The CDR3 region is CASLRLAGVLDEQYF. The CDR3 region has the DNA TGTGCCAGCCTTAGACTAGCGGGAGTACTCGACGAGCAGTACTTC.